This entry lists 16 T cell receptor beta chains sequenced from one sample in a study of CD8+CD57+ T cells in acquired aplastic anemia. By flow cytometry, patients selected for sequencing had shown an expansion of CD8+CD57+ cells. Genomic DNA served as template for TCR beta VDJ and CDR3 profiling. TCRdb used MiXCR to reprocess the reads, holding one entry per CDR3 protein. Of 400,000 to 600,000 distinct CDR3 sequences listed, around 32% are singletons. Sequencing was done on a sample of sorted CD4+, CD8+, or CD8+CD57+ T cells (not recorded which) from PBMCs. The receptors stem from a human donor with aplastic anemia.

This clonotype came up a few times. The gene calls are TRBV7-2 and TRBJ2-5; D gene uncertain. V was shortened by 0 bases and J by 2 bases, with 7 bases between the two germline ends. The CDR3 consists of 14 residues. Germline CDR1 is SGHTA and CDR2 is FQGNSA. The DNA of the CDR3 is TGTGCCAGCAGCTTAGCGACGTTTCAAGAGACCCAGTACTTC. Translated, it gives CASSLATFQETQYF.

This clonotype has just a few counts. This chain joins TRBV20-1 and TRBJ2-7; TRBD1 agrees at 8 bases. CDR3 length: 15 residues. V lost 6 bases to trimming and J lost 3 bases; unmatched junction nucleotides: 13. Germline V gene lookup returns CDR1 DFQATT and CDR2 SNEGSKA (reference sequence). CDR3 sequence: CSAPNPGTGLYEQYF. In nucleotides, the CDR3 is TGCAGTGCCCCTAATCCCGGGACAGGACTCTACGAGCAGTACTTC.

The chain links TRBV7-2 to TRBJ2-2, with a weak D call TRBD2 (5 bases). Between the trimmed V and J ends, which lost 8 bases and 0 bases, there was a span of 10 bases. The CDR3 consists of 14 residues. Germline V gene sequence: CDR1 SGHTA, CDR2 FQGNSA. DNA for the CDR3: TGTGCCAGCGAACGGACTTCGAACACCGGGGAGCTGTTTTTT. This sequence encodes CASERTSNTGELFF.

This clonotype was counted at least ten times. V and J are TRBV10-1 and TRBJ2-7, with D uncertain. This CDR3 has 16 residues. Germline CDR1 is WNHNN and CDR2 is SYGVQD (reference sequence). The V gene lost 2 bases and the J gene lost 5 bases, with 19 bases spanning the gap. The CDR3 region is CASSEGRLRSYNEQYF. Written as DNA, the CDR3 is TGCGCCAGCAGTGAGGGGCGGTTGAGAAGTTACAACGAGCAGTACTTC.

The rearrangement joins TRBV2 to TRBJ2-1, with TRBD2 matching 8 bases. Germline V gene data show CDR1 as SNHLY and CDR2 as FYNNEI. The junction had 4 bases not matched to a gene; V was cut back by 4 bases and J by 2 bases. The CDR3 consists of 15 residues. CDR3 amino acids: CASSASGFTYNEQFF. The CDR3 DNA is TGTGCCAGCAGTGCTAGCGGGTTCACCTACAATGAGCAGTTCTTC.

The chain links TRBV10-3 to TRBJ2-3; 9 nucleotides match TRBD2. CDR1 ENHRY and CDR2 SYGVKD come from the germline V gene. V lost 4 bases and J lost 2; bases outside the gene matches: 4. CDR3 size: 15 residues. CDR3: CAISGTSAHTDTQYF. The CDR3 nucleotides read TGTGCCATCAGTGGGACTAGCGCCCACACAGATACGCAGTATTTT.

The chain couples TRBV6-5 to TRBJ1-4; no clear D gene. Germline V gene lookup returns CDR1 MNHEY and CDR2 SVGAGI. The V gene lost 2 bases and the J gene lost 0 bases, with 7 bases spanning the gap. This CDR3 has 15 residues. The DNA for the CDR3 is TGTGCCAGCAGTTACGAAGTTGCAACTAATGAAAAACTGTTTTTT. Translation: CASSYEVATNEKLFF.

This chain connects TRBV12-3 or TRBV12-4 to TRBJ1-1, with 8 bases matching TRBD1. The CDR3 spans 11 residues. The trim removed 5 bases at V and 9 bases at J, leaving 2 bases unmatched. The CDR3 loop reads CASSGTGKAFF. CDR3 sequence (DNA): TGTGCCAGCAGTGGGACAGGAAAAGCTTTCTTT.

This clonotype showed up many times. The CDR3 is CASSATGQYYGYTF. CDR3 in DNA: TGTGCCAGCAGTGCTACCGGACAGTACTATGGCTACACCTTC. This chain connects TRBV3-1 to TRBJ1-2; D is possibly TRBD1 (6 bases). The CDR3 is 14 amino acids. Deletions cut 6 bases from V and 3 bases from J, with 14 bases between. The germline V gene has CDR1 LGHDT and CDR2 YNNKEL (reference sequence).

This clonotype has only a few counts. This sequence joins TRBV30 and TRBJ2-7; D is unresolved. The CDR3 contains 11 residues. V was shortened by 0 bases and J by 6 bases, with 6 bases between the two germline ends. CDR1 is GTSNPN and CDR2 is SVGIG in the germline V gene (reference sequence). This CDR3 reads CAWSVAFEQYF. In nucleotides, the CDR3 is TGTGCCTGGAGTGTAGCGTTCGAGCAGTACTTC.

The V and J genes are TRBV5-6 and TRBJ1-1; perhaps TRBD1 as D (6 bases). The CDR3 totals 15 residues. The germline V gene encodes CDR1 SGHDT and CDR2 YYEEEE. Trimming took 7 bases from V and 3 from J, leaving 19 bases between them. The CDR3 sequence: CASRLGRGLYTEAFF. CDR3 in DNA: TGTGCCAGCCGTCTGGGACGGGGGCTGTACACTGAAGCTTTCTTT. Drawing the rest from reference TRBV5-6 and TRBJ1-1, the complete variable domain is DAGVTQSPTHLIKTRGQQVTLRCSPKSGHDTVSWYQQALGQGPQFIFQYYEEEERQRGNFPDRFSGHQFPNYSSELNVNALLLGDSALYLCASRLGRGLYTEAFFGQGTRLTVV.

This chain joins TRBV5-6 and TRBJ1-6; D is uncertain. The CDR3 totals 16 residues. Trimming took 0 bases from V and 10 from J, leaving 17 bases between them. CDR1 is SGHDT, CDR2 YYEEEE, per germline. The CDR3 here is CASSLGGTSERSPLHF. Written as DNA, the CDR3 is TGTGCCAGCAGCTTGGGGGGTACCTCTGAGCGCTCACCCCTCCACTTT.

This clonotype was counted many times. The J gene is TRBJ2-7, the V gene TRBV10-3; the D gene is possibly TRBD2 (6 bases). Trimming took off 6 bases at V and 6 bases at J, with 21 bases between the two ends. The CDR3 sequence is 15 residues long. Germline assignment: CDR1 ENHRY and CDR2 SYGVKD. The CDR3 loop reads CAIRDTRVEAGEQYF. The CDR3 nucleotides read TGTGCCATCAGAGACACCAGGGTGGAAGCGGGCGAGCAGTACTTC.

This rearrangement joins TRBV15 to TRBJ2-7; TRBD2 is a possible D gene (6 bases). Germline-derived CDR1 and CDR2 are LNHNV and YYDKDF (reference sequence). The CDR3 spans 15 residues. V lost 2 bases and J lost 0, with 11 bases in between. The CDR3 nucleotides are TGTGCCACCAGCAGACCGGCCGGGAGCTCCTACGAGCAGTACTTC. Its protein product is CATSRPAGSSYEQYF.

In this sample, this clonotype turned up many times. This chain connects TRBV11-2 to TRBJ2-5; D is ambiguous. V lost 3 bases to trimming and J lost 7 bases, with 9 bases between them. Per germline, CDR1 SGHAT and CDR2 FQNNGV. The CDR3 has 12 amino acids. CDR3 nucleotide sequence: TGTGCCAGCAGCTTTTACCGAGGGACCCAGTACTTC. Amino acid sequence: CASSFYRGTQYF.

This clonotype showed up just a few times. The chain employs TRBV2 and TRBJ1-5, with a weak D call TRBD1 (6 bases). The V gene's germline CDR1 is SNHLY and CDR2 FYNNEI. V was shortened by 1 base and J by 7 bases, with 14 bases between the two germline ends. CDR3 size: 15 residues. CDR3 DNA: TGTGCCAGCAGTGAAGAAACAGTGGGGGCACAGCCCCAGCATTTT. This translates into CASSEETVGAQPQHF.